This TCR beta chain was obtained from a study of blood T cell repertoires in COVID-19. Study-level information: COVID-19 samples, acute and convalescent, were from the United States, Italy and Spain.

Original methodology: By means of reference gene primer amplification, nucleated cell counts were estimated. This table comes from immunoSEQ multiplex PCR, and its TCRdb copy is limited to in-frame clones, with some not included. V and J calls and clone size are given by that table; D and trimming were obtained from the DNA. The repertoire holds 110,000 or so clones, with approximately 82% as singletons. This CDR3 has 13 residues. Per the germline V gene, CDR1 is KGHSH and CDR2 is LQKENI. Trimming removed 6 bases from V and 7 bases from J, with 15 bases in between. Specimen: peripheral blood. The receptor comes from a woman aged 55 to 70 with acute or convalescent COVID-19. This chain joins TRBV18 and TRBJ1-1; D is unclear. CDR3 sequence reads: CASSSSGQVEAFF. Here the CDR3 DNA reads TGTGCCAGCTCCTCGAGCGGGCAGGTTGAAGCTTTCTTT.